The 27 T cell receptor beta chains below were found in one sample sequenced in a study of metastatic and nonmetastatic thyroid tumors. Thyroid surgery was preceded by no treatment in any patient. TCRdb ran MiXCR on the PCR reads. Of around 8,000 clones in the sample, approximately 30% were seen once. Sequenced: tumor tissue. The origin of the receptors is a female donor with papillary thyroid cancer or a benign thyroid nodule (not recorded which). Some clones in this sample may be carry-over from other donors' samples.

To note about this clone: A junction end diverges from the germline sequence, so it may reflect a read error. The rearrangement links TRBV5-1 to TRBJ2-4; the match to TRBD2 covers 10 bases. The germline V gene encodes CDR1 SGHRS and CDR2 YFSETQ. CDR3 size: 17 residues. CDR3 DNA sequence: TGCGTCAGCAGCTTGGGGGCGCTAGCGGGAGTAGGAAACATTCAGTACTTC. The encoded protein is CVSSLGALAGVGNIQYF.

Sample share makes this clone large. The V gene is TRBV28, the J gene TRBJ2-7; 7 bases map to TRBD2. The junction had 6 bases not matched to a gene; V was cut back by 4 bases and J by 0 bases. CDR1 MDHEN and CDR2 SYDVKM come from the germline V gene. This CDR3 has 15 amino acids. DNA of the CDR3: TGTGCCAGCAGTTCGTGGCGCGGGAGCTCCTACGAGCAGTACTTC. It translates to CASSSWRGSSYEQYF.

The rearrangement uses TRBV28 and TRBJ1-2; TRBD1 is a possible D gene (5 bases). The CDR3 consists of 13 residues. Per germline, CDR1 MDHEN and CDR2 SYDVKM. Trimming removed 3 bases at V and 7 bases at J, with 12 bases between. Here the CDR3 reads CASSFTGAGGYTF. Here the CDR3 DNA reads TGTGCCAGCAGTTTTACAGGCGCCGGTGGCTACACCTTC.

This clone was counted between two and nine times. It may be a read error: a sequence one base away is much more abundant. A read error is likely, as this CDR3 ends without the conserved phenylalanine or tryptophan. The V and J genes are TRBV19 and TRBJ2-1; 8 bases are a match to TRBD2. There are 13 residues in the CDR3. The junction had 2 bases not matched to a gene; V was cut back by 7 bases and J by 3 bases. Per germline, CDR1 LNHDA and CDR2 SQIVND (reference sequence). For the CDR3, the DNA is TGTGCCAGTAAGCGGGAGTGCTACAATGAGCAGTTCTCC. This codes for CASKRECYNEQFS.

This clone was seen many times. CDR3 in amino acids: CASSQGWRYSYNEQFF. The CDR3 nucleotides are TGTGCCAGCAGCCAAGGTTGGCGATACTCCTACAATGAGCAGTTCTTC. The chain carries TRBV14 and TRBJ2-1; D gene unclear. Per germline, CDR1 SGHDN and CDR2 FVKESK. Trimming pared 1 base from V and 0 bases from J, leaving 10 bases between. CDR3 length equals 16 residues.

This clone is medium-sized. The chain has TRBV5-1 and TRBJ2-5; possibly TRBD2 for D (5 bases). This CDR3 is 13 amino acids long. With 0 bases removed from V and 5 bases from J, the gap between germline ends came to 8 bases. Per germline, CDR1 SGHRS and CDR2 YFSETQ. The CDR3 DNA sequence: TGCGCCAGCAGCTTGGTAGGCGGGGAGACCCAGTACTTC. Translation gives CASSLVGGETQYF.

The chain is built from TRBV6-1 and TRBJ1-2; 7 nucleotides line up with TRBD1. Germline CDR1 reads MNHNS; CDR2 reads SASEGT. Germline trimming cut 8 bases from V and 5 bases from J; bases unmatched to any gene: 5. This CDR3 comprises 12 residues. The CDR3: CASEPGQYGYTF. CDR3 in DNA: TGTGCCAGCGAACCGGGACAGTATGGCTACACCTTC.

The V and J genes are TRBV6-1 and TRBJ1-2, with D perhaps TRBD1 (5 bases). Germline CDR1 is MNHNS and CDR2 is SASEGT. V lost 6 bases, J lost 2 bases, and 13 bases lay in between. The CDR3 is 14 residues long. Here the CDR3 reads CASRVLQENYGYTF. The CDR3 bases are TGTGCCAGCAGGGTTTTACAGGAGAACTATGGCTACACCTTC.

In regard to this clone: Germline and junction disagree at one end, which may indicate a read error. The chain combines TRBV27 with TRBJ2-1; D might be TRBD1 (6 bases). The CDR3 runs 18 residues. Germline CDR1 is MNHEY and CDR2 is SMNVEV (reference sequence). The DNA of the CDR3 is TGTGCCAGCAGTTTATCTAGGGGCAGGGGATTCCCATTCAATGCGCAGTTCTTC. Translation gives CASSLSRGRGFPFNAQFF.

Relative to its sample, this clone is medium-sized. V gene TRBV7-2 combines with J gene TRBJ2-6, with a possible D match to TRBD2 (6 bases). Germline V CDR1 and CDR2: SGHTA, FQGNSA. V lost 1 base to trimming and J lost 3 bases, with 10 bases between them. The CDR3 loop spans 16 amino acids. CDR3 residues: CASSLGGVFGANVLTF. Written as DNA, the CDR3 is TGTGCCAGCAGCTTAGGGGGGGTATTTGGGGCCAACGTCCTGACTTTC. Full variable domain (missing parts from reference TRBV7-2 and TRBJ2-6): GAGVSQSPSNKVTEKGKDVELRCDPISGHTALYWYRQSLGQGLEFLIYFQGNSAPDKSGLPSDRFSAERTGGSVSTLTIQRTQQEDSAVYLCASSLGGVFGANVLTFGAGSRLTVL.

This clone was picked up many times. The chain is built from TRBV9 and TRBJ2-2, with D possibly being TRBD2 (5 bases). CDR3 length: 16 residues. Germline-derived CDR1 and CDR2 are SGDLS and YYNGEE. V lost 1 base and J lost 1, with 11 bases in between. In DNA form, the CDR3 reads TGTGCCAGCAGCGTAAGAGGGAACGTGAACACCGGGGAGCTGTTTTTT. Translating it yields CASSVRGNVNTGELFF.

V and J are TRBV13 and TRBJ1-1; no reliable D call. The V end lost 8 bases, the J end lost 2 bases, and 9 bases lay between the germline ends. CDR3 length: 12 residues. Germline V gene sequence: CDR1 PRHDT, CDR2 FYEKMQ (reference sequence). CDR3 sequence (DNA): TGTGCCAGCCGGCAGCAAAACACTGAAGCTTTCTTT. This sequence encodes CASRQQNTEAFF. Full variable domain (rest looked up from reference TRBV13 and TRBJ1-1): AAGVIQSPRHLIKEKRETATLKCYPIPRHDTVYWYQQGPGQDPQFLISFYEKMQSDKGSIPDRFSAQQFSDYHSELNMSSLELGDSALYFCASRQQNTEAFFGQGTRLTVV.

This clone was detected only a few times. This chain uses TRBV2 with TRBJ1-2; no clear D. Germline loops: CDR1 SNHLY, CDR2 FYNNEI. CDR3 length: 14 residues. The germline V and J ends were trimmed by 2 bases and 3 bases, with 10 bases remaining between them. CDR3 in DNA: TGTGCCAGCAGTGAAATCATTGGCGACTATGGCTACACCTTC. Amino acid sequence: CASSEIIGDYGYTF.

The V call is TRBV20-1, the J call TRBJ1-6; D is unclear. Germline V gene data show CDR1 as DFQATT and CDR2 as SNEGSKA (reference sequence). Trimming took 2 bases from V and 11 from J, leaving 13 bases between them. The CDR3 sequence is 13 residues long. DNA for the CDR3: TGCAGTGCTAGAACCGAGGGTGACACACCCCTCCACTTT. This codes for CSARTEGDTPLHF.

This chain uses TRBV5-1 with TRBJ2-1; either TRBD1 or TRBD2 may supply D (5 bases each). Trimming stripped 2 bases from V and 4 bases from J, with 13 bases between. CDR1 and CDR2 from the germline V gene are SGHRS and YFSETQ. This CDR3 has 15 amino acids. This chain's CDR3 is CASSFGGTLYNEQFF. The DNA of the CDR3 is TGCGCCAGCAGCTTTGGGGGTACTCTTTACAATGAGCAGTTCTTC.

This chain joins TRBV6-4 and TRBJ1-2; D might be TRBD1 (5 bases). CDR3 length equals 17 residues. V lost 3 bases to trimming and J lost 0 bases, with 17 bases between them. The V gene's germline CDR1 is MRHNA and CDR2 SNTAGT. The CDR3 loop is CASSELQGTVANYGYTF. DNA for the CDR3: TGTGCCAGCAGTGAATTGCAAGGGACGGTAGCTAACTATGGCTACACCTTC.

Sample share makes this clone medium-sized (0.01 to 0.1%). The gene calls are TRBV5-1 and TRBJ1-2; unclear D gene. The CDR3 spans 12 residues. Germline assignment: CDR1 SGHRS and CDR2 YFSETQ. V was clipped by 0 bases and J by 3 bases, with 3 bases between them. DNA for the CDR3: TGCGCCAGCAGCTTGGCGGACTATGGCTACACCTTC. Translation: CASSLADYGYTF.

The chain uses TRBV4-1 and TRBJ2-7; perhaps D is TRBD1 or TRBD2 (5 bases each). The CDR3 length is 14 residues. Germline loops: CDR1 MGHRA, CDR2 YSYEKL. Between the trimmed V and J ends, which lost 4 bases and 1 base, there was a span of 11 bases. CDR3 DNA: TGCGCCAGCAGCCGTCGGGACGGTTCCTACGAGCAGTACTTC. Translated, it gives CASSRRDGSYEQYF.

The chain is built from TRBV30 and TRBJ2-5, with TRBD2 as a possible D gene (6 bases). The J call may be wrong; the DNA end is better matched by TRBJ2-1. CDR1 and CDR2 from the germline V gene are GTSNPN and SVGIG (reference sequence). This CDR3 is built from 14 residues. Written as DNA, the CDR3 is TGTGCCTGGGGAGGAAGGCGGGGCCTCAATGAGCAGTTCTTC. Protein: CAWGGRRGLNEQFF.

Worth noting for this clone: Compared with germline, one end of the junction differs, possibly owing to a read error. This rearrangement joins TRBV11-2 to TRBJ2-7; weak D call: TRBD1 (5 bases). This CDR3 has 14 amino acids. The germline gives CDR1 SGHAT, CDR2 FQNNGV. CDR3 sequence (DNA): TGCGCCAGCAGCCTAGGGGCGGCGATGGGGGAGCAGTACTTC. Translating it yields CASSLGAAMGEQYF.

The chain uses TRBV28 and TRBJ1-2; perhaps TRBD1 as D (5 bases). The CDR3 extends over 13 amino acids. The V end was cut by 2 bases, the J end by 9 bases, with 13 bases between. Germline lookup yields CDR1 MDHEN and CDR2 SYDVKM. The CDR3 DNA sequence: TGTGCCAGCAGTTTAGGCCAGGGCTTCCGCTACACCTTC. It encodes CASSLGQGFRYTF.

Relative to its sample, this clone is medium-sized. V is TRBV19 and J is TRBJ1-1; TRBD1 might be the D (6 bases). V gave up 5 bases and J gave up 4 bases, with 11 bases separating them. The CDR3 loop spans 13 amino acids. CDR1 LNHDA and CDR2 SQIVND come from the germline V gene (reference sequence). CDR3 bases: TGTGCCAGTAGTGAGGACAGTGGCACTGAAGCTTTCTTT. Its protein is CASSEDSGTEAFF.

By share, this clone ranks as medium-sized. V and J are TRBV13 and TRBJ2-2; 7 bases align to TRBD2. The length of the CDR3 is 15 residues. Per the germline V gene, CDR1 is PRHDT and CDR2 is FYEKMQ (reference sequence). V lost 4 bases, J lost 3 bases, and 5 bases stayed unmatched. CDR3 sequence: CASSSREPDTGELFF. The CDR3, as DNA: TGTGCCAGCAGCTCGCGGGAGCCGGACACCGGGGAGCTGTTTTTT.

This clone was counted between two and nine times. The J gene is TRBJ1-2, the V gene TRBV5-1; TRBD1 agrees at 8 bases. Germline trimming cut 4 bases from V and 0 bases from J; bases unmatched to any gene: 5. This CDR3 is built from 15 residues. CDR1 SGHRS and CDR2 YFSETQ come from the germline V gene. This CDR3 reads CASSSGQGANYGYTF. CDR3 DNA sequence: TGCGCCAGCAGCAGCGGACAGGGAGCTAACTATGGCTACACCTTC.

This clone was recorded at least ten times. The gene calls are TRBV5-1 and TRBJ2-7, with D possibly matching TRBD2 (6 bases). Germline V gene sequence: CDR1 SGHRS, CDR2 YFSETQ. Trimming stripped 3 bases from V and 0 bases from J, with 13 bases between. CDR3 length: 15 amino acids. DNA for the CDR3: TGCGCCAGCAGCTCGGGACTGACGAGCTCCTACGAGCAGTACTTC. This gives the protein CASSSGLTSSYEQYF.

V and J are TRBV29-1 and TRBJ1-1, with unresolved D. The V end lost 7 bases, the J end lost 4 bases, and 16 bases lay between the germline ends. Germline CDR1 reads SQVTM; CDR2 reads ANQGSEA. CDR3 length: 13 residues. The CDR3 here is CSADVREGTEAFF. The DNA for the CDR3 is TGCAGCGCTGATGTCCGGGAAGGCACTGAAGCTTTCTTT.

The rearrangement links TRBV20-1 to TRBJ1-5; no firm D call. Germline V gene data show CDR1 as DFQATT and CDR2 as SNEGSKA (reference sequence). Deletions cut 0 bases from V and 4 bases from J, with 7 bases between. The CDR3 runs to 13 residues. CDR3 nucleotide sequence: TGCAGTGCTAGAGATTCGGGGAATCAGCCCCAGCATTTT. This codes for CSARDSGNQPQHF.